The 19 T cell receptor beta chains in this list originate from one sample, sequenced in a study of T cell responses to AZD1222 COVID-19 vaccine. Profiled with immunoSEQ multiplex PCR; TCRdb holds only in-frame clones, not every one. The sample has over 130,000 clones; 80% to 95% are singletons. The sample in question was peripheral blood, obtained 28 days after the second AZD1222 dose. These receptors all stem from an adult who received the AZD1222 COVID-19 vaccine.

The genes are TRBV28 and TRBJ1-2; D unclear. The CDR3 is 12 amino acids. CDR1 and CDR2 from the germline V gene are MDHEN and SYDVKM. With 7 bases removed from V and 7 bases from J, the gap between germline ends came to 13 bases. The CDR3 reads CASTTDPGGYTF. CDR3 coding DNA: TGTGCCAGCACCACTGATCCGGGTGGCTACACCTTC.

This rearrangement joins TRBV19 to TRBJ2-3, with D tentatively TRBD1 (5 bases). The ends were cut back, 10 bases at V and 3 bases at J, with 14 bases in the middle. The V gene's germline CDR1 is LNHDA and CDR2 SQIVND (reference sequence). This CDR3 has 13 amino acids. The CDR3 region has the DNA TGTGCCACAGGGAACCCCTTTACAGATACGCAGTATTTT. Residues: CATGNPFTDTQYF.

V usage is TRBV28 and J usage is TRBJ2-1; 7 bases match TRBD2. Germline V gives CDR1 MDHEN, CDR2 SYDVKM. The CDR3 consists of 16 residues. Germline trimming cut 1 base from V and 0 bases from J; bases unmatched to any gene: 3. CDR3 residues: CASSLFGGSSYNEQFF. The CDR3, as DNA: TGTGCCAGCAGTTTATTTGGCGGGAGCTCCTACAATGAGCAGTTCTTC. Filled out from reference TRBV28 and TRBJ2-1, the complete variable domain reads DVKVTQSSRYLVKRTGEKVFLECVQDMDHENMFWYRQDPGLGLRLIYFSYDVKMKEKGDIPEGYSVSREKKERFSLILESASTNQTSMYLCASSLFGGSSYNEQFFGPGTRLTVL.

On this clone: Within the sample, other DNA sequences also encode this same CDR3. The V gene is TRBV20-1, the J gene TRBJ2-7, with D perhaps TRBD2 (5 bases). Trimming removed 3 bases from V and 3 bases from J, with 6 bases in between. The CDR3 length is 11 residues. The germline V gene encodes CDR1 DFQATT and CDR2 SNEGSKA (reference sequence). The CDR3 here is CSASGSYEQYF. The CDR3 bases are TGCAGTGCTAGTGGGAGCTACGAGCAGTACTTC.

V usage is TRBV19 and J usage is TRBJ2-2; TRBD1 matches 8 bases. The junction had 4 bases not matched to a gene; V was cut back by 5 bases and J by 2 bases. The CDR3 is made up of 15 amino acids. Germline-derived CDR1 and CDR2 are LNHDA and SQIVND (reference sequence). The CDR3 region is CASSRGQVNTGELFF. CDR3 DNA sequence: TGTGCCAGTAGTCGGGGACAGGTTAACACCGGGGAGCTGTTTTTT.

CDR3: CASSETGITYNEQFF. The CDR3 DNA sequence: TGCGCCAGCAGTGAGACAGGGATCACCTACAATGAGCAGTTCTTC. V and J are TRBV10-2 and TRBJ2-1, with D perhaps matching TRBD1 (6 bases). The germline V gene encodes CDR1 WSHSY and CDR2 SAAADI. This CDR3 region has 15 residues. V lost 2 bases and J lost 2, with 10 bases in between.

V usage is TRBV19 and J usage is TRBJ2-1; TRBD2 agrees at 16 bases. The V segment lost 0 bases and the J segment 13 bases; nucleotides outside the gene matches: 3. The CDR3 is 15 residues long. Germline CDR1 LNHDA, CDR2 SQIVND (reference sequence). The CDR3 nucleotides read TGTGCCAGTAGTATAGAGGGGACTAGCGGGAGGGTTCAGTTCTTC. Translated, it gives CASSIEGTSGRVQFF. The full variable domain, with the rest looked up from reference TRBV19 and TRBJ2-1, is DGGITQSPKYLFRKEGQNVTLSCEQNLNHDAMYWYRQDPGQGLRLIYYSQIVNDFQKGDIAEGYSVSREKKESFPLTVTSAQKNPTAFYLCASSIEGTSGRVQFFGPGTRLTVL.

This clone was observed once. The rearrangement uses TRBV19 and TRBJ2-4, with a tentative D call TRBD1 (6 bases). The CDR3 runs 13 residues. Germline loops: CDR1 LNHDA, CDR2 SQIVND (reference sequence). The V and J ends lost 5 bases and 9 bases respectively, with 14 bases between them. Written as DNA, the CDR3 is TGTGCCAGTAGTTCGGGACAAGGGCTCATTCAGTACTTC. Its translation is CASSSGQGLIQYF.

The J gene is TRBJ2-1, the V gene TRBV9; 14 positions match TRBD2. The V gene end was trimmed by 6 bases and the J gene end by 8 bases; junction bases not matched to a gene: 10. The CDR3 contains 16 residues. Looked up from germline, CDR1 is SGDLS and CDR2 is YYNGEE. CDR3 coding DNA: TGTGCCAGCACCCCCCCAGGGACTAGCGGGAGCCATGAGCAGTTCTTC. It encodes CASTPPGTSGSHEQFF.

The CDR3 nucleotides read TGTGCCAGCAGTGAATCGCTAGCGGGAGTAACTCCTTCCTACGAGCAGTACTTC. Translating gives CASSESLAGVTPSYEQYF. J is TRBJ2-7 and V is TRBV2; 10 bases align to TRBD2. The CDR3 consists of 18 residues. With V trimmed by 2 bases and J by 1 base, 11 bases remained unmatched. The germline gives CDR1 SNHLY, CDR2 FYNNEI.

The rearrangement joins TRBV10-3 to TRBJ2-2; 11 bases map to TRBD1. The J segment lost 7 bases and the V segment lost 8 bases, leaving 6 bases of the junction unmatched. This CDR3 is 14 amino acids long. CDR1 is ENHRY and CDR2 is SYGVKD in the germline V gene. This CDR3 is CAIGGTGGSGELFF. The CDR3 nucleotides are TGTGCCATCGGTGGGACAGGGGGGAGCGGGGAGCTGTTTTTT.

The chain recombines TRBV11-2 with TRBJ1-4; D ambiguous. The V gene lost 0 bases and the J gene lost 8 bases, with 10 bases spanning the gap. This CDR3 is 14 amino acids long. Germline V CDR1 and CDR2: SGHAT, FQNNGV. The DNA of the CDR3 is TGTGCCAGCAGCTTAGAGGCGGGGAACGAAAAACTGTTTTTT. Translated: CASSLEAGNEKLFF.

This rearrangement joins TRBV7-8 to TRBJ1-3; weak D call: TRBD1 (5 bases). Germline-derived CDR1 and CDR2 are SGHVS and FQNEAQ. The ends were cut back, 4 bases at V and 0 bases at J, with 10 bases in the middle. This CDR3 is 15 amino acids long. The CDR3 DNA follows: TGTGCCAGCAGCTCGGGACGGAGCTCTGGAAACACCATATATTTT. Translated: CASSSGRSSGNTIYF.

V gene TRBV5-1 combines with J gene TRBJ2-5; D perhaps matches TRBD2 (6 bases). V lost 3 bases and J 4 bases, leaving 13 bases between the germline ends. Germline V gene lookup returns CDR1 SGHRS and CDR2 YFSETQ. The CDR3 runs 14 residues. The CDR3 sequence is CASSSGDGVETQYF. The CDR3 DNA reads TGCGCCAGCAGCTCGGGAGACGGGGTAGAGACCCAGTACTTC.

The rearrangement links TRBV10-3 to TRBJ1-1; D possibly corresponds to TRBD1 (5 bases). This CDR3 contains 13 residues. Trimming cost V 6 bases and J 5 bases, with 13 bases left between them. CDR1 and CDR2 (germline): ENHRY, SYGVKD. CDR3 in DNA: TGTGCCATCAGGGTGGGGGTAGGGACTGAAGCTTTCTTT. It translates to CAIRVGVGTEAFF.

As regards this clone: Mismatch with germline at one junction end may stem from a read error. This chain connects TRBV7-7 to TRBJ2-3, with 9 bases that match TRBD2. CDR3 length: 16 amino acids. Per the germline V gene, CDR1 is SSHAT and CDR2 is FNYEAQ (reference sequence). The DNA of the CDR3 is TGTGCTAGCAGTCCGGGGGCTAGCGGGGACACAGATACGCAGTATTTT. Translating it yields CASSPGASGDTDTQYF.

V usage is TRBV11-2 and J usage is TRBJ2-7; possibly TRBD2 for D (5 bases). The CDR3 is 15 residues long. CDR1 is SGHAT and CDR2 is FQNNGV in the germline V gene. V gave up 6 bases and J gave up 2 bases, with 17 bases separating them. CDR3 nucleotides: TGTGCCAGCAGACTAGGGTACAGTACTCCCTACGAGCAGTACTTC. This encodes CASRLGYSTPYEQYF.

This chain connects TRBV5-1 to TRBJ2-1; no firm D call. V was pared by 2 bases and J by 0 bases, with 9 bases between. Germline CDR1 is SGHRS and CDR2 is YFSETQ. This CDR3 contains 15 residues. The CDR3 protein is CASSLAPSSYNEQFF. DNA of the CDR3: TGCGCCAGCAGCTTAGCTCCCAGCTCCTACAATGAGCAGTTCTTC. The full variable domain, its missing parts supplied by reference TRBV5-1 and TRBJ2-1, is KAGVTQTPRYLIKTRGQQVTLSCSPISGHRSVSWYQQTPGQGLQFLFEYFSETQRNKGNFPGRFSGRQFSNSRSEMNVSTLELGDSALYLCASSLAPSSYNEQFFGPGTRLTVL.

V is TRBV3-1 (or the pseudogene TRBV3-2) and J is TRBJ1-1; 7 nucleotides line up with TRBD1. This CDR3 region has 15 residues. Trimming at V came to 4 bases and at J to 5 bases, leaving 10 bases not matched to a gene. Germline CDR1 LGHDT, CDR2 YNNKEL (reference sequence). In DNA, the CDR3 is TGTGCCAGCAGCCGGGCAGGGGGGAGGAAGACTGAAGCTTTCTTT. Its translation is CASSRAGGRKTEAFF.